These 3 T cell receptor beta chains were all obtained from the same sample, sequenced in a study of blood T cell repertoires in COVID-19. Profiling relied on immunoSEQ multiplex PCR, and the TCRdb table lists in-frame clones only, not all of them. The data show roughly 230,000 clones, over 75% seen once. Sequencing was carried out using peripheral blood. The receptors originated from a man in his fifties or sixties with COVID-19, enrolled during active disease.

V usage is TRBV9 and J usage is TRBJ2-6; 14 bases map to TRBD2. V shed 4 bases and J 4 bases; nucleotides not matched to a gene: 4. Germline values: CDR1 SGDLS, CDR2 YYNGEE. The CDR3 has 17 residues. This chain's CDR3 is CASSTGLAGVGANVLTF. For the CDR3, the DNA is TGTGCCAGCAGCACGGGACTAGCGGGGGTCGGGGCCAACGTCCTGACTTTC. The full variable domain, in which reference TRBV9 and TRBJ2-6 provide the parts outside the CDR3, is DSGVTQTPKHLITATGQRVTLRCSPRSGDLSVYWYQQSLDQGLQFLIQYYNGEERAKGNILERFSAQQFPDLHSELNLSSLELGDSALYFCASSTGLAGVGANVLTFGAGSRLTVL.

The V and J genes are TRBV11-2 and TRBJ1-2; 10 bases match TRBD1. Losses at the gene ends were 5 bases for V and 4 bases for J; bases not matched to a gene: 7. Germline lookup yields CDR1 SGHAT and CDR2 FQNNGV. The CDR3 has 15 amino acids. CDR3 in DNA: TGTGCCAGCAGCAACCCGACAGGGGGCGTCTATGGCTACACCTTC. This encodes CASSNPTGGVYGYTF. The full variable domain, completed using reference TRBV11-2 and TRBJ1-2, is EAGVAQSPRYKIIEKRQSVAFWCNPISGHATLYWYQQILGQGPKLLIQFQNNGVVDDSQLPKDRFSAERLKGVDSTLKIQPAKLEDSAVYLCASSNPTGGVYGYTFGSGTRLTVV.

This clone was observed a few times. The CDR3 bases are TGTGCCAGCAGTTACACACCGATCTCTGGAAACACCATATATTTT. It yields the protein CASSYTPISGNTIYF. The chain couples TRBV6-5 to TRBJ1-3; D gene unclear. Trimming took off 2 bases at V and 0 bases at J, with 8 bases between the two ends. CDR1 is MNHEY and CDR2 is SVGAGI in the germline V gene. The CDR3 totals 15 residues.